This TCR beta chain is drawn from a study of CD8+ T cells in alopecia areata. The V end was cut by 6 bases, the J end by 8 bases, with 16 bases between. The length of the CDR3 is 13 residues. The V gene's germline CDR1 is GTSNPN and CDR2 SVGIG (reference sequence). Extracted RNA was reverse transcribed, and the resulting cDNA served as sequencing template. Libraries were prepared by immunoSEQ multiplex PCR; TCRdb keeps only in-frame clonotypes and omits some of them. Of a few hundred thousand clones in the sample, more than 50% were seen once. Sequenced input: CD8+ T cells sorted from blood. This chain links TRBV30 with TRBJ1-4; the D is unclear. The source of this sequence is a human donor in good health. The CDR3 region is CACETFAREKLFF. The DNA of the CDR3 is TGTGCCTGCGAGACATTTGCACGGGAAAAACTGTTTTTT.